These T cell receptor beta chains were read from a single sample in a study of T-cell reconstitution after alpha-beta-depleted transplantation in children. MiXCR, run by TCRdb on the PCR reads, gives a single entry per CDR3 protein. The table records 97,000 or so distinct CDR3 sequences, about 7.5% of them present only once. The sample here was PBMCs, taken before TCRalphabeta/CD19-depleted stem cell transplant. The source of these receptors is a boy between 2 and 10 years old with acute lymphoblastic leukemia, due to receive a stem cell transplant. Both conserved end residues are trimmed from each CDR3. D genes are given only for firm matches.

J gene,D gene,V gene,CDR3 protein
TRBJ2-2,.,TRBV5-6,ASSLVPAFSNTGELF
TRBJ1-1,TRBD1,TRBV10-1,ASSPSRDRFMNTEAF
TRBJ2-3,TRBD2,TRBV9,ASSVAAGGSTDTQY
TRBJ2-1,.,TRBV7-2,ASSPDGHEQF
TRBJ2-7,TRBD2,TRBV5-6,ASSHRGLAGEEQY
TRBJ1-2,.,TRBV5-5,ASSLVPSQEAGGYT
TRBJ2-7,.,TRBV27,ASSRRLLSEQY
TRBJ2-3,TRBD2,TRBV6-4,ASSDSAGGSTDTQY
TRBJ2-7,.,TRBV7-2,ASSRYYEQY
TRBJ2-7,.,TRBV5-6,ASSPQEHYEQY
TRBJ2-1,.,TRBV7-2,ASSPGGGGLYNEQF
TRBJ2-7,TRBD2,TRBV20-1,SAPERGGDEQY
TRBJ2-7,TRBD2,TRBV7-2,ASILTSGGHYEQY
TRBJ2-1,.,TRBV28,ASSPTRVGQF
TRBJ2-1,.,TRBV12-3/TRBV12-4,ASSPGLTDEQF
TRBJ1-5,.,TRBV29-1,SVADSPNQPQH
TRBJ2-1,.,TRBV5-6,ASSPGLDPTNEQF
TRBJ1-6,.,TRBV20-1,SARIVYNSPLH
TRBJ1-2,.,TRBV7-2,ASSLAGRDYGYT
TRBJ1-1,.,TRBV7-9,ASSFLRPPEAF
TRBJ1-4,TRBD1,TRBV2,ASDRGQLEKLF
TRBJ1-2,.,TRBV12-3/TRBV12-4,ASRVRGGGYGYT
TRBJ1-2,.,TRBV4-1,ASSQIGGSYGYT
TRBJ2-1,.,TRBV6-2/TRBV6-3,ASSYFTREEQF
TRBJ2-3,.,TRBV9,ASSVRTATDTQY
TRBJ2-7,TRBD2,TRBV4-2,ASSPGGTYEQY
TRBJ2-1,TRBD2,TRBV5-1,ASSPGLAGGPGLNEQF
TRBJ2-3,TRBD1,TRBV20-1,SAEGQGIGTQY
TRBJ1-1,TRBD1,TRBV7-3,ASSFDRDTEAF
TRBJ1-2,TRBD1,TRBV9,ASSVDETGNYGYT
TRBJ2-5,.,TRBV12-3/TRBV12-4,ASSVYETQY
TRBJ2-3,.,TRBV7-2,ASSLGRNRLSAQY
TRBJ2-7,.,TRBV27,ASSPPSPVLPLEQY
TRBJ1-4,.,TRBV20-1,SARAWQGTNEKLF
TRBJ2-1,.,TRBV11-2,ASSFGIAGIEQF
TRBJ1-5,.,TRBV4-1,ASSQEMRQDNQPQH
TRBJ1-4,TRBD1,TRBV6-5,ASRPYRGREKLF
TRBJ1-5,TRBD1,TRBV20-1,SASKGQGGQPQH
TRBJ2-1,.,TRBV12-3/TRBV12-4,ASSLGATYNEQF
TRBJ2-5,TRBD2,TRBV20-1,SAGISSGGAPRY
TRBJ2-7,.,TRBV3-1,ASSLQFGRHEQY
TRBJ1-4,TRBD1,TRBV6-2/TRBV6-3,ASSSGTGSEKLF
TRBJ1-3,.,TRBV12-5,ASGFIQGHYSHVGNTIY
TRBJ1-2,.,TRBV7-2,ASSLAGGNQGYT
TRBJ2-3,TRBD2,TRBV2,ASSGRTSGGTDTQY
TRBJ1-1,.,TRBV20-1,SAEGVSTEAF
TRBJ2-3,.,TRBV5-4,ASSLGGQGATDTQY
TRBJ2-5,.,TRBV7-8,ASSSPGFKGETQY
TRBJ2-5,TRBD2,TRBV7-2,ASSFAGGRQETQY
TRBJ1-4,.,TRBV6-1,ASSDRETEKLF
TRBJ1-1,TRBD1,TRBV27,ASSPGQGFYTEAF
TRBJ2-7,.,TRBV2,ASSEGTAYEQY